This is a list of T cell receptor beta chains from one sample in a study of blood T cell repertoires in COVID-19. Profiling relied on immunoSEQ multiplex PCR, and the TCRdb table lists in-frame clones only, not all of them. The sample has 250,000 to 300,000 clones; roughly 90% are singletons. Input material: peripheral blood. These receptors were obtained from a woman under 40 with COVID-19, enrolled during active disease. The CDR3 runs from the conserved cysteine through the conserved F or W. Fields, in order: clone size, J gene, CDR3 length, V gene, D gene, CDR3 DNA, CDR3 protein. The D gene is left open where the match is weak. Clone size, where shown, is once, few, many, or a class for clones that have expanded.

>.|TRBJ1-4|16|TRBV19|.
TGTGCCAGTAGTATAGGGGGAGACGAAACTAATGAAAAACTGTTTTTT
CASSIGGDETNEKLFF
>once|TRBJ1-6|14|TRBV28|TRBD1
TGTGCCAGCAGTACGGGACAGGCCAATTCACCCCTCCACTTT
CASSTGQANSPLHF
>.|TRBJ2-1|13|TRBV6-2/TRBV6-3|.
TGTGCCAGCAGTTACGTACTAGAAACCACCAAGTTCTTC
CASSYVLETTKFF
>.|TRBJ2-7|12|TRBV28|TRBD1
TGTGCCAGAGTAACAGGGGAAGACGAGCAGTACTTC
CARVTGEDEQYF
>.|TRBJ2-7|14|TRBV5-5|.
TGTGCCAGCAGGGTCGCTAGGAACCGCTACGAGCAGTACTTC
CASRVARNRYEQYF
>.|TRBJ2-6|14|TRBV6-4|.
TGTGCCAGCAGTAACAGGGCTGGGGCCAACGTCCTGACTTTC
CASSNRAGANVLTF
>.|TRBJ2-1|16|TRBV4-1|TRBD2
TGCGCCAGCAGCCCCGGACTAGCGGCCCCCCGCTATGAGCAGTTCTTC
CASSPGLAAPRYEQFF
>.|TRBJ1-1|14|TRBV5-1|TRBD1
TGCGCCAGCAGCAATACAGGGGGCAACACTGAAGCTTTCTTT
CASSNTGGNTEAFF
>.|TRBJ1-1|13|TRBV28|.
TGTGCCAGCCAAACTGACACGAACACTGAAGCTTTCTTT
CASQTDTNTEAFF
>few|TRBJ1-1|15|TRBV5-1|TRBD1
TGCGCCAGCAGCCCTATACAGGGGGGAGGGACTGAAGCTTTCTTT
CASSPIQGGGTEAFF
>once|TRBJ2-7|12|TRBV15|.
TGTGCCACCAGCGGCCTTGGCGGCGAGCAGTACTTC
CATSGLGGEQYF
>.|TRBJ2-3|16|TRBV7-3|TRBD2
TGTGCCAGCAGCTTAAGGTCGGGCGGGAGAAGAGATACGCAGTATTTT
CASSLRSGGRRDTQYF
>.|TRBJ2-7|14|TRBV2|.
TGTGCCAGCAATCAGGACACCCTTGGAGACGAGCAGTACTTC
CASNQDTLGDEQYF
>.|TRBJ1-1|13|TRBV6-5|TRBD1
TGTGCCAGCAGAGGACAGGGGGGTACTGAAGCTTTCTTT
CASRGQGGTEAFF
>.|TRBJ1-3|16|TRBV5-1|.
TGCGCCAGCAGCTTGAAGGATTCGGGCTCTGGAAACACCATATATTTT
CASSLKDSGSGNTIYF
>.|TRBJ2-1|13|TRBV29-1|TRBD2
TGCAGCGTTGGCAGCGGGAAAAACGATGAGCAGTTCTTC
CSVGSGKNDEQFF
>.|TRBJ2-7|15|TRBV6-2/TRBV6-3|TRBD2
TGTGCCAGCAGCTCCGGACTAGCGAACTCCTACGAGCAGTACTTC
CASSSGLANSYEQYF
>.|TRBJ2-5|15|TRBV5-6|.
TGTGCCAGCAGCTTGGTAAGGGGCCCCCAAGAGACCCAGTACTTC
CASSLVRGPQETQYF
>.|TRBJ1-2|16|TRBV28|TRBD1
TGTGCCAGCAGTTTACGGAACAGGGGGCAAGACTATGGCTACACCTTC
CASSLRNRGQDYGYTF
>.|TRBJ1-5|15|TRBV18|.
TGTGCCAGCTCACCAGAGGCCCGAGGGAGTCAGCCCCAGCATTTT
CASSPEARGSQPQHF
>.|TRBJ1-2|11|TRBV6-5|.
TGTGCTTCCGGGGAGGGAGGCGGCTACACCTTC
CASGEGGGYTF
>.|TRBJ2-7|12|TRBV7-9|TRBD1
TGTGCCAGCAGCCGCGACAGGGGCGAGCAGTACTTC
CASSRDRGEQYF
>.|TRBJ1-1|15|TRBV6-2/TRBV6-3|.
TGTGCCAGCAGTTACGGTCAGGCCATAACCACTGAAGCTTTCTTT
CASSYGQAITTEAFF
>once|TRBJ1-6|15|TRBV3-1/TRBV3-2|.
TGTGCCAGCAGCCGAACAGGCCACCATAATTCACCCCTCCACTTT
CASSRTGHHNSPLHF
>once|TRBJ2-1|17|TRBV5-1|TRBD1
TGCGCCAGCAGCTTTTCCAGGGGGCGCATAAGAAACAATGAGCAGTTCTTC
CASSFSRGRIRNNEQFF
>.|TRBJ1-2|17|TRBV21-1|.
TGTGCCAGCAGCAAAGGAAGACAGGCCCTGCCCCTTAACGGCTACACCTTC
CASSKGRQALPLNGYTF
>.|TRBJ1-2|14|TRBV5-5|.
TGTGCCAGCAGTATGTCAGGGCTGGTCTATGGCTACACCTTC
CASSMSGLVYGYTF
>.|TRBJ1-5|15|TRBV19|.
TGTGCCAGTAGTATAATGGGGGGTGGCAATCAGCCCCAGCATTTT
CASSIMGGGNQPQHF
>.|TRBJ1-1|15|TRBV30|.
TGTGCCTGGCTAACACGCGAAGGCATCGGGACTGAAGCTTTCTTT
CAWLTREGIGTEAFF
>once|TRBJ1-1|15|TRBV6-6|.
TGTGCCAGCAGTTACTCGCGGGCTATGAACACTGAAGCTTTCTTT
CASSYSRAMNTEAFF
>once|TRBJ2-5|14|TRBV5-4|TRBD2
TGTGCCCTTGGCGGGAGGGAGGCGTCAGAGACCCAGTACTTC
CALGGREASETQYF
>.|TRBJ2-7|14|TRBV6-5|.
TGTGCCAGCAGTTACCGGGACACGACCTACGAGCAGTACTTC
CASSYRDTTYEQYF
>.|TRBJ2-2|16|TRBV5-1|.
TGCGCCAGCAGCTTGGATGGACAGATTCTCACCGGGGAGCTGTTTTTT
CASSLDGQILTGELFF
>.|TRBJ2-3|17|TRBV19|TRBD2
TGTGCCAGTAGTCCCAGCGGGAGGGCCCAATTCCAGGATACGCAGTATTTT
CASSPSGRAQFQDTQYF
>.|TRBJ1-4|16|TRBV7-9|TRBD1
TGTGCCAGCAGCTTAGACAGGGGGCGCCGAGATGAAAAACTGTTTTTT
CASSLDRGRRDEKLFF
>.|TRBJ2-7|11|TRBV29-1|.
TGCAGCGTTGGACATGTCTACGAGCAGTACTTC
CSVGHVYEQYF
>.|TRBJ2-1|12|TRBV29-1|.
TGCAGCGTTGAAGAGGGTCGGGGTGAGCAGTTCTTC
CSVEEGRGEQFF
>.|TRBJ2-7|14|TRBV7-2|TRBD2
TGTGCCAGCAGCCAAGGACTAGCGCTGTACGAGCAGTACTTC
CASSQGLALYEQYF
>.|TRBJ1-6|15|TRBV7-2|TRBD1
TGTGCCAGCAGCCCGTTACAGGGGATTGGATCACCCCTCCACTTT
CASSPLQGIGSPLHF
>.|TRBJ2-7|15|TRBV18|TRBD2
TGTGCCAGCTCCCTTCGCAGCGGGACCTCCTACGAGCAGTACTTC
CASSLRSGTSYEQYF
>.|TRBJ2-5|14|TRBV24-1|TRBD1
TGTGCCACCAGTGATCTCGACAGGGGAGAGACCCAGTACTTC
CATSDLDRGETQYF
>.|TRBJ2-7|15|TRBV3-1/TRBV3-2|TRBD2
TGTGCCAGTAGCCAAGAGGCGACTAGCGCCTACGAGCAGTACTTC
CASSQEATSAYEQYF
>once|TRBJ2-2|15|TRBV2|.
TGTGCCAGCAGTGAAACAGGGAGGGACACCGGGGAGCTGTTTTTT
CASSETGRDTGELFF
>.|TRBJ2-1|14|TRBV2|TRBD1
TGTGCCAGCAGTATTCGGACAGGGGGCAGTGAGCAGTTCTTC
CASSIRTGGSEQFF
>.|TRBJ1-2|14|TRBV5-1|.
TGCGCCAGCAGCTTGGTTGCGGGGGCGAGTGGCTACACCTTC
CASSLVAGASGYTF
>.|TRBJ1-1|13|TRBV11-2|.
TGTGCCAGCAGCTTTAAGGGGGAGACTGAAGCTTTCTTT
CASSFKGETEAFF